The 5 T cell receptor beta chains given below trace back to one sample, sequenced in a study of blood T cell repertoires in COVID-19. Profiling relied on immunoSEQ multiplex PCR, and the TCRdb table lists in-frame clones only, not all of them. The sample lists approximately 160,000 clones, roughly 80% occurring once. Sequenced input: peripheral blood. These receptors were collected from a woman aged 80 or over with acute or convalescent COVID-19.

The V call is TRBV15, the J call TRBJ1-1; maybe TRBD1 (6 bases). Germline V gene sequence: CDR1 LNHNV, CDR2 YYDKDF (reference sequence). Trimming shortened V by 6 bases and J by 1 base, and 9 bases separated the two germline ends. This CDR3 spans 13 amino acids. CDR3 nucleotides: TGTGCCACCAGTACGGGACAGAACACTGAAGCTTTCTTT. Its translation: CATSTGQNTEAFF.

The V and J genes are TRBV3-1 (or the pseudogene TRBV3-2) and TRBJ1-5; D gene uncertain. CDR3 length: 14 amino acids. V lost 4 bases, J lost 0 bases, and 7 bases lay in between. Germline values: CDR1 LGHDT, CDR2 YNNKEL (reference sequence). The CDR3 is CASSPVHSNQPQHF. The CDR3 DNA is TGTGCCAGCAGCCCGGTGCATAGCAATCAGCCCCAGCATTTT.

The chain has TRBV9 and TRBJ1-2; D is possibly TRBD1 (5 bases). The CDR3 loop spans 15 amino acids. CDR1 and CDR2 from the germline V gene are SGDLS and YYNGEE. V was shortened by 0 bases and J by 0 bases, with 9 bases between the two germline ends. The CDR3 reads CASSVGGGANYGYTF. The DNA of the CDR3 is TGTGCCAGCAGCGTAGGGGGAGGGGCTAACTATGGCTACACCTTC.

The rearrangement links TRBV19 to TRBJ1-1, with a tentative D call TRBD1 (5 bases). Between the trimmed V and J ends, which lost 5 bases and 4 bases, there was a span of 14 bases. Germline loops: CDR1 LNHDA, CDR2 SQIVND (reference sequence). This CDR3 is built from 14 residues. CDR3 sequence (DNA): TGTGCCAGTAGTGTTCAGGGTTGGGGCACTGAAGCTTTCTTT. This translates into CASSVQGWGTEAFF.

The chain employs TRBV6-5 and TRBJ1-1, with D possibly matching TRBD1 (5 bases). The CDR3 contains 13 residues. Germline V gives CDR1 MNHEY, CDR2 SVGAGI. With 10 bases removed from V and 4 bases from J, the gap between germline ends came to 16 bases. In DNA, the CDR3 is TGTGCCACTTACCGGCAGGGTGCCACTGAAGCTTTCTTT. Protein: CATYRQGATEAFF.